The 19 T cell receptor beta chains below come from one sample, sequenced in a study of HIV-infected patients and healthy controls. TCRdb analysed the 5' RACE reads with MiXCR anew, one entry per CDR3 protein. The data show 70,000 or so distinct CDR3 sequences, about 16% seen once. Sequences were obtained from CD4+ T cells from blood. These receptor sequences come from a human donor in good health.

The CDR3: CASSYRRETDTQYF. CDR3 DNA: TGTGCCAGCTCATACAGAAGGGAGACAGATACGCAGTATTTT. J is TRBJ2-3 and V is TRBV18; tentatively, D is TRBD2 (5 bases). Germline V gene sequence: CDR1 KGHSH, CDR2 LQKENI. This CDR3 is 14 amino acids long. V shed 5 bases and J shed 3 bases, with 12 bases lying between them. Combining the CDR3 with reference TRBV18 and TRBJ2-3 gives the whole variable domain NAGVMQNPRHLVRRRGQEARLRCSPMKGHSHVYWYRQLPEEGLKFMVYLQKENIIDESGMPKERFSAEFPKEGPSILRIQQVVRGDSAAYFCASSYRRETDTQYFGPGTRLTVL.

This chain joins TRBV7-9 and TRBJ2-2; D gene ambiguous. Germline-derived CDR1 and CDR2 are SEHNR and FQNEAQ (reference sequence). This CDR3 comprises 16 residues. Trimming left V 0 bases short and J 0 bases short, with 8 bases between. The CDR3 DNA reads as TGTGCCAGCAGCTTAGCTTTACCTTCGAACACCGGGGAGCTGTTTTTT. Its translation: CASSLALPSNTGELFF.

This clonotype was recorded at least ten times. V usage is TRBV30 and J usage is TRBJ2-2, with 8 bases that match TRBD2. V was clipped by 5 bases and J by 5 bases; unmatched bases: 7. Germline CDR1 GTSNPN, CDR2 SVGIG (reference sequence). The CDR3 totals 14 residues. The CDR3, as DNA: TGTGCCTGGGAGCGGGAGTCAAGAACCGGGGAGCTGTTTTTT. This encodes CAWERESRTGELFF.

This clonotype was observed a handful of times. The rearrangement links TRBV4-3 to TRBJ2-1, with TRBD2 matching 9 bases. This CDR3 spans 16 amino acids. Germline V CDR1 and CDR2: LGHNA, YSLEER. V was pared by 2 bases and J by 4 bases, with 6 bases of the junction left unmatched. The CDR3 coding sequence is TGCGCCAGCAGCCAACACCCTAGCGGGGTGTACAATGAGCAGTTCTTC. It encodes CASSQHPSGVYNEQFF.

In this sample, this clonotype is medium-sized. This rearrangement joins TRBV20-1 to TRBJ1-4; D uncertain. The CDR3 runs to 14 residues. The germline V and J ends were trimmed by 1 base and 2 bases, with 8 bases remaining between them. The V gene's germline CDR1 is DFQATT and CDR2 SNEGSKA (reference sequence). The CDR3 loop reads CSARVGGTNEKLFF. CDR3 sequence (DNA): TGCAGTGCTAGAGTTGGAGGGACTAATGAAAAACTGTTTTTT.

This clonotype was seen at least ten times. V is TRBV6-2 or TRBV6-3 and J is TRBJ2-1, with 14 bases aligning to TRBD2. Germline V lookup: CDR1 MNHEY, CDR2 SVGEGT. Trimming took 4 bases from V and 8 from J; bases not matched to a gene: 7. CDR3 length equals 16 residues. The CDR3 nucleotides read TGTGCCAGCAGTTCTTTGGGACTAGCGGGAGAACATGAGCAGTTCTTC. It translates to CASSSLGLAGEHEQFF.

This clonotype was picked up many times. J is TRBJ1-1 and V is TRBV6-2 or TRBV6-3, with TRBD1 identical over 9 bases. Germline CDR1 and CDR2: MNHEY and SVGEGT. Unmatched junction bases numbered 10, after V lost 6 bases and J lost 8 bases. The CDR3 is made up of 14 amino acids. The CDR3 protein is CASRLTGGLIEAFF. For the CDR3, the DNA is TGTGCCAGCAGACTCACAGGGGGCCTCATCGAAGCTTTCTTT.

In this sample, this clonotype turned up a few times. The rearrangement joins TRBV5-6 to TRBJ1-6; D is perhaps TRBD1 (6 bases). CDR1 and CDR2 (germline): SGHDT, YYEEEE. The CDR3 loop spans 15 amino acids. V lost 1 base and J 9 bases, leaving 14 bases between the germline ends. The CDR3 nucleotides read TGTGCCAGCAGCTTGTTAGTACAGGGATTTTCACCCCTCCACTTT. Amino acids: CASSLLVQGFSPLHF. Supplemented by reference TRBV5-6 and TRBJ1-6, the full variable domain reads DAGVTQSPTHLIKTRGQQVTLRCSPKSGHDTVSWYQQALGQGPQFIFQYYEEEERQRGNFPDRFSGHQFPNYSSELNVNALLLGDSALYLCASSLLVQGFSPLHFGNGTRLTVT.

The gene calls are TRBV5-1 and TRBJ2-7, with 7 bases that match TRBD2. V gave up 0 bases and J gave up 6 bases; unmatched junction bases: 12. CDR3 length: 16 amino acids. Germline assignment: CDR1 SGHRS and CDR2 YFSETQ. In nucleotides, the CDR3 is TGCGCCAGCAGCTTGGGGCTAGCGGCCGGGACCAGCGAGCAGTACTTC. As protein: CASSLGLAAGTSEQYF. Full variable domain (rest looked up from reference TRBV5-1 and TRBJ2-7): KAGVTQTPRYLIKTRGQQVTLSCSPISGHRSVSWYQQTPGQGLQFLFEYFSETQRNKGNFPGRFSGRQFSNSRSEMNVSTLELGDSALYLCASSLGLAAGTSEQYFGPGTRLTVT.

This clonotype was observed a handful of times. The chain uses TRBV19 and TRBJ1-5; 9 positions match TRBD1. The germline V gene has CDR1 LNHDA and CDR2 SQIVND (reference sequence). J was trimmed by 2 bases and V by 6 bases; bases with no gene match: 8. The CDR3 has 16 residues. As DNA, the CDR3 is TGTGCCAGTAGCGGACAGGGGATGATGGGCAATCAGCCCCAGCATTTT. It specifies CASSGQGMMGNQPQHF.

The rearrangement uses TRBV29-1 and TRBJ1-4; D uncertain. V lost 0 bases and J 4 bases, leaving 6 bases between the germline ends. The CDR3 extends over 13 amino acids. Germline assignment: CDR1 SQVTM and CDR2 ANQGSEA. In nucleotides, the CDR3 is TGCAGCGTTGAAGAAGGTGATAATGAAAAACTGTTTTTT. It codes for CSVEEGDNEKLFF.

This clonotype was recorded at least ten times. V is TRBV3-1 and J is TRBJ1-1; the match to TRBD1 covers 8 bases. Germline V gene lookup returns CDR1 LGHDT and CDR2 YNNKEL (reference sequence). The CDR3 contains 16 residues. Unmatched junction bases numbered 18, after V lost 11 bases and J lost 4 bases. The CDR3 here is CAWGQGAMREGTEAFF. The CDR3 nucleotides read TGTGCCTGGGGGCAGGGGGCGATGCGGGAAGGCACTGAAGCTTTCTTT.

This clonotype was seen a few times. The chain recombines TRBV28 with TRBJ1-2; D might be TRBD1 (5 bases). The CDR3 is 13 residues long. Germline V gene lookup returns CDR1 MDHEN and CDR2 SYDVKM. V lost 4 bases and J 4 bases, leaving 10 bases between the germline ends. The CDR3 reads CASSSGTVYGYTF. For the CDR3, the DNA is TGTGCCAGCAGTTCCGGGACGGTCTATGGCTACACCTTC.

The V gene is TRBV18, the J gene TRBJ2-2, with 7 bases matching TRBD1. Germline lookup yields CDR1 KGHSH and CDR2 LQKENI. The CDR3 is 17 amino acids. The trim removed 3 bases at V and 1 base at J, leaving 8 bases unmatched. The CDR3 sequence: CASSPSYRGGNTGELFF. DNA of the CDR3: TGTGCCAGCTCACCTTCCTACAGGGGCGGGAACACCGGGGAGCTGTTTTTT. Filled out from reference TRBV18 and TRBJ2-2, the complete variable domain reads NAGVMQNPRHLVRRRGQEARLRCSPMKGHSHVYWYRQLPEEGLKFMVYLQKENIIDESGMPKERFSAEFPKEGPSILRIQQVVRGDSAAYFCASSPSYRGGNTGELFFGEGSRLTVL.

This clonotype was observed at least ten times. The rearrangement links TRBV6-6 to TRBJ2-6; no clear D gene. The germline gives CDR1 MNHNY, CDR2 SVGAGI (reference sequence). The CDR3 consists of 19 residues. The V end was cut by 5 bases, the J end by 0 bases, with 20 bases between. In DNA, the CDR3 is TGTGCCAGCAGTCTCGCCCGCCAGCCGCTTGGCTCTGGGGCCAACGTCCTGACTTTC. Translation: CASSLARQPLGSGANVLTF.

CDR3 amino acids: CASSYSGSGRTQYF. DNA of the CDR3: TGTGCCAGCAGTTACTCGGGAAGCGGGAGAACGCAGTATTTT. The rearrangement joins TRBV6-6 to TRBJ2-3, with 8 positions matching TRBD2. CDR3 length equals 14 residues. CDR1 is MNHNY, CDR2 SVGAGI, per germline (reference sequence). The junction had 5 bases not matched to a gene; V was cut back by 0 bases and J by 9 bases.

This clonotype was counted a few times. In DNA, the CDR3 is TGTGCCGTCAGCGGGACAGGGGGGCTTGTGCAGTACTTC. It specifies CAVSGTGGLVQYF. The chain links TRBV6-1 to TRBJ2-7; 11 bases are a match to TRBD1. Germline V gene lookup returns CDR1 MNHNS and CDR2 SASEGT. Unmatched junction bases numbered 12, after V lost 11 bases and J lost 9 bases. The CDR3 is 13 amino acids.

This rearrangement joins TRBV20-1 to TRBJ2-7, with D unresolved. CDR1 is DFQATT, CDR2 SNEGSKA, per germline (reference sequence). This CDR3 region has 15 residues. Between the trimmed V and J ends, which lost 0 bases and 1 base, there was a span of 13 bases. This CDR3 is CSARDERKLSYEQYF. The CDR3 DNA reads as TGCAGTGCTAGAGATGAACGAAAGTTATCCTACGAGCAGTACTTC.

This clonotype was recorded a few times. The chain combines TRBV20-1 with TRBJ1-1; D is uncertain. This CDR3 is built from 12 residues. CDR1 and CDR2 from the germline V gene are DFQATT and SNEGSKA (reference sequence). The V end was cut by 3 bases, the J end by 1 base, with 6 bases between. CDR3 coding DNA: TGCAGTGCTAGTAGAGGGAACACTGAAGCTTTCTTT. This codes for CSASRGNTEAFF.